This T cell receptor (beta chain) was sequenced for a study of identical twins. Study-wide results and caveats: Weaker excess twin sharing was seen among beta out-of-frame sequences.

Germline values: CDR1 MNHEY, CDR2 SVGAGI. CDR3 size: 14 residues. Trimming at V came to 4 bases and at J to 4 bases, leaving 2 bases not matched to a gene. Carrying unique molecular identifiers, the cDNA also gained a universal primer site through template switching. TCRdb reprocessed the 5' RACE reads via MiXCR and lists one record per CDR3 protein. The sample lists about 470,000 distinct CDR3 sequences; roughly a quarter were seen once. This clonotype was picked up a small number of times. No antigen is known for it. The same sample was also studied in work on T cells expressing NK-cell markers.

The chain joins TRBV6-5 to TRBJ2-3, with 10 bases that match TRBD2. This sequence originates from a woman in her late teens or twenties in good health. The source material was CD4+ T cells sorted from blood. CDR3 protein: CASSFSGRADTQYF. DNA of the CDR3: TGTGCCAGCAGTTTCAGCGGGAGGGCAGATACGCAGTATTTT.